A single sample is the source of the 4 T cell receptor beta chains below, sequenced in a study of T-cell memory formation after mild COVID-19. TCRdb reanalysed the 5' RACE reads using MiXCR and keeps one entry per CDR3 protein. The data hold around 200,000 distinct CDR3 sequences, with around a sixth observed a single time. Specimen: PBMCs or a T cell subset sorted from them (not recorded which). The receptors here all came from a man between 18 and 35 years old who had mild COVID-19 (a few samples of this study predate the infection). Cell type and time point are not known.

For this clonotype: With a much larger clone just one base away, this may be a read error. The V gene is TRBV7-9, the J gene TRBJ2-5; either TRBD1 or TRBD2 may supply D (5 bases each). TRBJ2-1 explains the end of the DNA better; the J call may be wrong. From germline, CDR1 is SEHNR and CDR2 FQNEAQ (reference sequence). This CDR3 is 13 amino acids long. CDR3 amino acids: CASSPDLGGTQFF. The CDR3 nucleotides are TGTGCCAGCAGCCCGGATCTAGGTGGGACCCAGTTCTTC.

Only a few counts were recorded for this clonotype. The chain's CDR3 is CASSPRAGYQETQYF. DNA of the CDR3: TGTGCCAGCAGCCCCCGGGCAGGCTACCAAGAGACCCAGTACTTC. The chain couples TRBV7-6 to TRBJ2-5, with D hard to call. The V gene lost 5 bases and the J gene lost 0 bases, with 13 bases spanning the gap. This CDR3 has 15 amino acids. Germline values: CDR1 SGHVS, CDR2 FNYEAQ.

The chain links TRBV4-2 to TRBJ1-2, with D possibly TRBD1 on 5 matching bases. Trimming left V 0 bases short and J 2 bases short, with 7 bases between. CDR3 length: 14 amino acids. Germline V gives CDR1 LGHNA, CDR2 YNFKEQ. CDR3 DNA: TGTGCCAGCAGCCAAGAATCAGGGAACTATGGCTACACCTTC. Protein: CASSQESGNYGYTF.

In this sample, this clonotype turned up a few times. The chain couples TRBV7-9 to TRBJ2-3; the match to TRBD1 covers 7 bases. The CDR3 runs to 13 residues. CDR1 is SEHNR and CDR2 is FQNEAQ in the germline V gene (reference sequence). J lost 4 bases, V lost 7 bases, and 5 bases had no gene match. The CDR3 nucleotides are TGTGCCAGCACCCGAGGGGGCGCAGATACGCAGTATTTT. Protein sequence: CASTRGGADTQYF. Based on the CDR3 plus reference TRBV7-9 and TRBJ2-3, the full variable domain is DTGVSQNPRHKITKRGQNVTFRCDPISEHNRLYWYRQTLGQGPEFLTYFQNEAQLEKSRLLSDRFSAERPKGSFSTLEIQRTEQGDSAMYLCASTRGGADTQYFGPGTRLTVL.